These 7 T cell receptor beta chains were all obtained from the same sample, sequenced in a study of blood T cell repertoires in COVID-19 (dated by TCRdb to the early 2020s). The library came from the immunoSEQ multiplex PCR assay. TCRdb provides this immuneACCESS table in a form limited to in-frame rearrangements. Some clones are lacking; in checked studies, under half of them reflect an unresolved V gene, and why the rest are absent is not known. The sample profile shows about 310,000 clones; roughly 85% of them were found once. The biggest ten clones account for around 1.8% of the sample. Material for sequencing was PBMCs or T cells enriched from blood (not recorded which). The receptors derive from a woman in her 30s who had been exposed to COVID-19.

The chain uses TRBV7-6 and TRBJ2-7, with TRBD1 matching over 10 bases. The CDR3 runs 15 residues. The ends lost 4 bases at V and 1 base at J; junction bases unmatched: 4. Germline V lookup: CDR1 SGHVS, CDR2 FNYEAQ. The CDR3 sequence is CASSSPGQGSYEQYF. Written as DNA, the CDR3 is TGTGCCAGCAGCTCCCCGGGACAGGGGTCCTACGAGCAGTACTTC. The whole variable domain, filled in from reference TRBV7-6 and TRBJ2-7, reads GAGVSQSPRYKVTKRGQDVALRCDPISGHVSLYWYRQALGQGPEFLTYFNYEAQQDKSGLPNDRFSAERPEGSISTLTIQRTEQRDSAMYRCASSSPGQGSYEQYFGPGTRLTVT.

CDR3 nucleotides: TGTGCCAGCAGTGGGGCTAGCGGGAGGGGTCATGAGACCCAGTACTTC. This gives the protein CASSGASGRGHETQYF. The chain recombines TRBV2 with TRBJ2-5; 12 bases map to TRBD2. With 4 bases clipped from V and 5 bases from J, the junction kept 8 bases outside the gene matches. In germline, CDR1 is SNHLY, CDR2 FYNNEI. The CDR3 totals 16 residues.

V is TRBV14 and J is TRBJ2-1; 8 bases line up with TRBD2. The V and J ends lost 9 bases and 6 bases, in that order; junction bases with no gene match: 13. CDR1 SGHDN and CDR2 FVKESK come from the germline V gene. The length of the CDR3 is 15 residues. CDR3 sequence (DNA): TGTGCCAGTTCGAACATACGGGGGGGCCGCAATGAGCAGTTCTTC. Translated: CASSNIRGGRNEQFF.

The J gene is TRBJ2-7, the V gene TRBV11-2; 7 bases are shared with TRBD1. The germline gives CDR1 SGHAT, CDR2 FQNNGV. The CDR3 consists of 14 residues. The V gene end was trimmed by 0 bases and the J gene end by 6 bases; junction bases not matched to a gene: 5. This CDR3 is CASSLDEGAREQYF. The DNA for the CDR3 is TGTGCCAGCAGCTTAGATGAGGGGGCGCGCGAGCAGTACTTC. Full variable domain (remainder filled in from reference TRBV11-2 and TRBJ2-7): EAGVAQSPRYKIIEKRQSVAFWCNPISGHATLYWYQQILGQGPKLLIQFQNNGVVDDSQLPKDRFSAERLKGVDSTLKIQPAKLEDSAVYLCASSLDEGAREQYFGPGTRLTVT.

This sequence joins TRBV6-1 and TRBJ1-2; D might be TRBD1 (5 bases). Trimming cost V 2 bases and J 7 bases, with 14 bases left between them. The CDR3 consists of 14 residues. Germline CDR1 and CDR2: MNHNS and SASEGT. The CDR3 nucleotides read TGTGCCAGCAGTGAAATGTCGGGGGGTTTTGGCTACACCTTC. It codes for CASSEMSGGFGYTF.

The rearrangement uses TRBV27 and TRBJ2-6, with 10 bases that match TRBD1. Germline V lookup: CDR1 MNHEY, CDR2 SMNVEV (reference sequence). The length of the CDR3 is 19 residues. V was pared by 3 bases and J by 0 bases, with 8 bases of the junction left unmatched. The CDR3: CASSFLVRDRGSGANVLTF. CDR3 bases: TGTGCCAGCAGTTTTCTCGTCCGGGACAGGGGCTCTGGGGCCAACGTCCTGACTTTC.

The chain employs TRBV28 and TRBJ1-5; D remains unclear. V was trimmed by 8 bases and J by 0 bases, leaving 17 bases between them. The CDR3 totals 16 residues. From germline, CDR1 is MDHEN and CDR2 SYDVKM. The CDR3 is CASREAAYNSNQPQHF. CDR3 in DNA: TGTGCCAGCCGGGAGGCGGCTTATAATAGCAATCAGCCCCAGCATTTT.